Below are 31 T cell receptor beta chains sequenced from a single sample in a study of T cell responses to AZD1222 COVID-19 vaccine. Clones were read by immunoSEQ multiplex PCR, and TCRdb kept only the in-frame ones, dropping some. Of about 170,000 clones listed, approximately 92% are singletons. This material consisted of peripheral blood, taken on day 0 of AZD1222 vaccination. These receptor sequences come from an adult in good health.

CDR3 sequence reads: CASSIGPYDRALTYEQYF. Written as DNA, the CDR3 is TGCGCCAGCAGCATCGGCCCATACGACAGGGCGCTTACCTACGAGCAGTACTTC. The chain recombines TRBV5-1 with TRBJ2-7; 7 nucleotides align to TRBD1. With 4 bases clipped from V and 2 bases from J, the junction kept 18 bases outside the gene matches. The CDR3 has 18 residues. Germline V gene data show CDR1 as SGHRS and CDR2 as YFSETQ.

The CDR3 region is CASSFKQGSEAFF. In DNA form, the CDR3 reads TGTGCCAGCAGCTTCAAACAGGGTTCTGAAGCTTTCTTT. J is TRBJ1-1 and V is TRBV5-6; D possibly corresponds to TRBD1 (6 bases). V shed 2 bases and J shed 6 bases, with 11 bases lying between them. Germline CDR1 is SGHDT and CDR2 is YYEEEE. CDR3 length: 13 amino acids.

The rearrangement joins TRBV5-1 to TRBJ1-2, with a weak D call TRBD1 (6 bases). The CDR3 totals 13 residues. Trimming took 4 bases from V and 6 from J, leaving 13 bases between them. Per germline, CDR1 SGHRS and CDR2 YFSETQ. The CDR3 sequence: CASSQTGINGYTF. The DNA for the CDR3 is TGCGCCAGCAGCCAGACAGGAATAAATGGCTACACCTTC.

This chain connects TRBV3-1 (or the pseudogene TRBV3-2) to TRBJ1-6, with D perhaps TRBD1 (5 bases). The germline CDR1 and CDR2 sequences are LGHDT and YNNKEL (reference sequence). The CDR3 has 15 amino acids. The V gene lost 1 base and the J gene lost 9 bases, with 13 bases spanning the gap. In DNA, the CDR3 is TGTGCCAGCAGCCAAGGGGGCAGGGCGGCTTCACCCCTCCACTTT. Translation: CASSQGGRAASPLHF.

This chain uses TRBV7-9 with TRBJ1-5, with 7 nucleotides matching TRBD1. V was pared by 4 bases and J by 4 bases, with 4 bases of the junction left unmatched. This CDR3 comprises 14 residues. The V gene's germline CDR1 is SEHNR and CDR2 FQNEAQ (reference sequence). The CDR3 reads CASSSAGGNQPQHF. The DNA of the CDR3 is TGTGCCAGCAGCTCGGCAGGGGGAAATCAGCCCCAGCATTTT.

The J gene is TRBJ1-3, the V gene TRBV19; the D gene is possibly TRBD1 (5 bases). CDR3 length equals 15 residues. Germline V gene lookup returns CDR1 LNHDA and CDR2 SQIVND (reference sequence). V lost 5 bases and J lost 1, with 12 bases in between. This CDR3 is CASSLGGTSGNTIYF. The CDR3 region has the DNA TGTGCCAGTAGTCTCGGAGGGACTTCTGGAAACACCATATATTTT.

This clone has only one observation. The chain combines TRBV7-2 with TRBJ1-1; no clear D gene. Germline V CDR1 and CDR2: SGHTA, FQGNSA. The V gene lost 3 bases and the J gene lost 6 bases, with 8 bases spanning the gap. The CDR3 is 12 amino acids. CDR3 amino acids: CASSFPGPEAFF. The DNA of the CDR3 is TGTGCCAGCAGCTTCCCAGGACCTGAAGCTTTCTTT.

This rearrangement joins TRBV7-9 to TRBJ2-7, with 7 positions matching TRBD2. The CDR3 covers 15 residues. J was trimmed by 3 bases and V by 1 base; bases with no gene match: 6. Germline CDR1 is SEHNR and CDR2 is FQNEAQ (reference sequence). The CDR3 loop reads CASSLGGGKGYEQYF. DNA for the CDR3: TGTGCCAGCAGCTTAGGGGGAGGGAAAGGCTACGAGCAGTACTTC. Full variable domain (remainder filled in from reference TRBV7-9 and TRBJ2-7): DTGVSQNPRHKITKRGQNVTFRCDPISEHNRLYWYRQTLGQGPEFLTYFQNEAQLEKSRLLSDRFSAERPKGSFSTLEIQRTEQGDSAMYLCASSLGGGKGYEQYFGPGTRLTVT.

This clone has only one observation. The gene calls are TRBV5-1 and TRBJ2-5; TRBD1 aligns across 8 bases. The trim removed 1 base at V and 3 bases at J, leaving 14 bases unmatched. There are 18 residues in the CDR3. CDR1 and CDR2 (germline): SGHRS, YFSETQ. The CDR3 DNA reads TGCGCCAGCAGCTTGACCTCCCTAAGCCGACAGGGGAAAGAGACCCAGTACTTC. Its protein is CASSLTSLSRQGKETQYF.

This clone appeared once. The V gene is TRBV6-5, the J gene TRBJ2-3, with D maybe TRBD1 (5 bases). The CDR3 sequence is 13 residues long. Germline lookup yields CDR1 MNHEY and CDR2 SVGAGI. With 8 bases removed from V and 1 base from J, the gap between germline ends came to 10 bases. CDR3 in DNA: TGTGCCAGCCGACAGCCAGGCACAGATACGCAGTATTTT. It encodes CASRQPGTDTQYF.

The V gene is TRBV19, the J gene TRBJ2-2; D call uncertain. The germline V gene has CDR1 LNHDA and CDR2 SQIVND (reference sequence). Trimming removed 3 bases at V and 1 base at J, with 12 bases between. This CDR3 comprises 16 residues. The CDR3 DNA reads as TGTGCCAGTAGTATGGCCGCAACCGTGAACACCGGGGAGCTGTTTTTT. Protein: CASSMAATVNTGELFF.

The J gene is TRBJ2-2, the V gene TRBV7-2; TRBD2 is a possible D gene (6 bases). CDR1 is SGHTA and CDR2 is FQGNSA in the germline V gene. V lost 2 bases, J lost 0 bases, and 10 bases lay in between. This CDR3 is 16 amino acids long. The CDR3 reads CASSLMAGPNTGELFF. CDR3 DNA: TGTGCCAGCAGCTTAATGGCGGGGCCGAACACCGGGGAGCTGTTTTTT. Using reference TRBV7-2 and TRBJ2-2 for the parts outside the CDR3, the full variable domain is GAGVSQSPSNKVTEKGKDVELRCDPISGHTALYWYRQSLGQGLEFLIYFQGNSAPDKSGLPSDRFSAERTGGSVSTLTIQRTQQEDSAVYLCASSLMAGPNTGELFFGEGSRLTVL.

The CDR3: CASRLEPGAKNIQYF. As DNA, the CDR3 is TGTGCCAGCAGACTCGAACCCGGGGCCAAAAACATTCAGTACTTC. The V and J genes are TRBV6-5 and TRBJ2-4; no firm D call. CDR3 length equals 15 residues. V lost 6 bases to trimming and J lost 1 base, with 13 bases between them. Germline CDR1 MNHEY, CDR2 SVGAGI.

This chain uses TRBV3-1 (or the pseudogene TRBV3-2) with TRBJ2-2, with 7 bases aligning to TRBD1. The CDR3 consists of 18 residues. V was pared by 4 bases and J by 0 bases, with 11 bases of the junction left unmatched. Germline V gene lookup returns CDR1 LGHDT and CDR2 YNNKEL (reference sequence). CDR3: CASSPRQGYSPNTGELFF. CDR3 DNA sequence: TGTGCCAGCAGCCCCAGACAGGGCTACTCACCGAACACCGGGGAGCTGTTTTTT.

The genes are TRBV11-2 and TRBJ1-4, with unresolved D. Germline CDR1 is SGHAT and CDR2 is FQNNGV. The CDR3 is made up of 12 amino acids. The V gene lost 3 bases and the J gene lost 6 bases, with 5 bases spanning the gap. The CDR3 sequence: CASSFVDEKLFF. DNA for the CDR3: TGTGCCAGCAGCTTCGTAGATGAAAAACTGTTTTTT.

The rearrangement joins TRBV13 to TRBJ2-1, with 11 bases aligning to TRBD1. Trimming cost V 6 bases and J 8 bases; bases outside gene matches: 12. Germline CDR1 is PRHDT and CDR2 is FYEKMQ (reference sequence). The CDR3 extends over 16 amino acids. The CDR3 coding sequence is TGTGCCAGCAGTTCACCCCCGGGACAGGGGGAGGATGAGCAGTTCTTC. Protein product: CASSSPPGQGEDEQFF.

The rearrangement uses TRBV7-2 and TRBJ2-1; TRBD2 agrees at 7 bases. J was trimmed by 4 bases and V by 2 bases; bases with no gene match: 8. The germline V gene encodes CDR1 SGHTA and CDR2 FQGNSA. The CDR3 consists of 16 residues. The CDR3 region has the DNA TGTGCCAGCAGCTTATCGGCGGGGGTGAATTACAATGAGCAGTTCTTC. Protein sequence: CASSLSAGVNYNEQFF.

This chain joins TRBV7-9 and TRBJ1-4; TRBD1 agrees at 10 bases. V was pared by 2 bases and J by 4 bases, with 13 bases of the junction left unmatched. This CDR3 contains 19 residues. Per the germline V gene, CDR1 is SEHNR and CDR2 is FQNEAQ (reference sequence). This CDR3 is CASSLKTGGRSRLNEKLFF. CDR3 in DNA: TGTGCCAGCAGCTTAAAGACAGGGGGCCGGTCGCGCCTTAATGAAAAACTGTTTTTT.

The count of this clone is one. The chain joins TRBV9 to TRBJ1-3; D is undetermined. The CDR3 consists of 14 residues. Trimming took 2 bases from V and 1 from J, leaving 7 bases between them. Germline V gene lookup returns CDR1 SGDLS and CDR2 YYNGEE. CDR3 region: CASSVHYSGNTIYF. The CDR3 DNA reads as TGTGCCAGCAGCGTTCATTATTCTGGAAACACCATATATTTT.

The CDR3 here is CASSLWPSGYNEQFF. As DNA, the CDR3 is TGTGCCAGCAGCTTATGGCCTAGCGGTTACAATGAGCAGTTCTTC. This sequence joins TRBV7-3 and TRBJ2-1, with 7 bases aligning to TRBD2. J gave up 4 bases and V 2 bases, and 5 bases lay outside the gene matches. This CDR3 region has 15 residues. Germline CDR1 is SGHTA and CDR2 is FQGTGA.

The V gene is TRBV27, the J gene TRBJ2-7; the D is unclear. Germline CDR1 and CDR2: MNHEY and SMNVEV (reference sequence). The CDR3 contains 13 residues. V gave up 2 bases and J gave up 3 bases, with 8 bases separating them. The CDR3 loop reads CASSLGSHYEQYF. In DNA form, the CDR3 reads TGTGCCAGCAGTTTAGGCAGCCACTACGAGCAGTACTTC.

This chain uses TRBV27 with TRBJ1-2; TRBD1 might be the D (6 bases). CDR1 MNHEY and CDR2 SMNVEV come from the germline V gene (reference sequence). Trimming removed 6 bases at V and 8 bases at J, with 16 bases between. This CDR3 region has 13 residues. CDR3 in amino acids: CASRYTGSEGYTF. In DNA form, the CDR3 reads TGTGCCAGCAGGTATACAGGGTCTGAGGGCTACACCTTC.

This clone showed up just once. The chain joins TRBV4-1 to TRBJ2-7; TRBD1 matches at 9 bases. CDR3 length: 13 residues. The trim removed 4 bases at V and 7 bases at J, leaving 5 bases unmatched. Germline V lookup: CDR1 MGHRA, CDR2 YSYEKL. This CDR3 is CASSPGTGREQYF. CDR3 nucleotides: TGCGCCAGCAGCCCTGGGACAGGGAGAGAGCAGTACTTC.

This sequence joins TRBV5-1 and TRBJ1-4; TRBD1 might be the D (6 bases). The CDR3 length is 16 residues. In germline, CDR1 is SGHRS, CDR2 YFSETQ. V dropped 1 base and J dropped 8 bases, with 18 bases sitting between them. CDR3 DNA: TGCGCCAGCAGCTTGAATGGGGGGCCCAAAGGAGAAAAACTGTTTTTT. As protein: CASSLNGGPKGEKLFF.

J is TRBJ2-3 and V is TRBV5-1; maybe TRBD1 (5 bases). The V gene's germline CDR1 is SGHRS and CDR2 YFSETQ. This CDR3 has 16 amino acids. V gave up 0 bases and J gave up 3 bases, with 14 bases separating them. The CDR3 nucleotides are TGCGCCAGCAGCTTGGCTCTCAGGGTAGGAACAGATACGCAGTATTTT. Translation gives CASSLALRVGTDTQYF.

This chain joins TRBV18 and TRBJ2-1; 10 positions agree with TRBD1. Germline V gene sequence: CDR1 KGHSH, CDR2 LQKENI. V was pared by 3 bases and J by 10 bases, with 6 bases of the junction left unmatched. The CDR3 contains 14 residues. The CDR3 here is CASSPRQGADEQFF. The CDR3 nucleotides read TGTGCCAGCTCACCCAGACAGGGGGCGGACGAGCAGTTCTTC.

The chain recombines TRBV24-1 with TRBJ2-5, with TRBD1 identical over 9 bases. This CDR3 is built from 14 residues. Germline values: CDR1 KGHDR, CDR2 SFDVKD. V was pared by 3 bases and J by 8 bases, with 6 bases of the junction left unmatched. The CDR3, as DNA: TGTGCCACCAGTGATGTGACAGGGGGAGGAACCCAGTACTTC. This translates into CATSDVTGGGTQYF.

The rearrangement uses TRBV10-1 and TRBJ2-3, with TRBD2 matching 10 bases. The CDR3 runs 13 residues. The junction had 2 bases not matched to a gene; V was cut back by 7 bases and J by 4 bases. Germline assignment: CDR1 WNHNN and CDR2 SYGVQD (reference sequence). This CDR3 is CASKAGGSDTQYF. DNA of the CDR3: TGCGCCAGCAAAGCGGGAGGGTCAGATACGCAGTATTTT.

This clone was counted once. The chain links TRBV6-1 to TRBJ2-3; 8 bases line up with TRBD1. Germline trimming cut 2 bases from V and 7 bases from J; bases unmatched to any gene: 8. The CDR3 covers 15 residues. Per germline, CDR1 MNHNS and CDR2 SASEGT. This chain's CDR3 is CASSERGQGANTQYF. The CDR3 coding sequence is TGTGCCAGCAGTGAAAGAGGGCAGGGGGCGAATACGCAGTATTTT.

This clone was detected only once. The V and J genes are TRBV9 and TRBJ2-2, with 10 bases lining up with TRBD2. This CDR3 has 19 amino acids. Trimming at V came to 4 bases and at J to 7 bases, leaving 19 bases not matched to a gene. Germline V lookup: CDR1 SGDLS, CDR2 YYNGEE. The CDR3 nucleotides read TGTGCCAGCAGCCTCCGGGGAAGCGGGGGGGCCGGAAGCAGCGGGGAGCTGTTTTTT. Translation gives CASSLRGSGGAGSSGELFF. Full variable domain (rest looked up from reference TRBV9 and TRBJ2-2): DSGVTQTPKHLITATGQRVTLRCSPRSGDLSVYWYQQSLDQGLQFLIQYYNGEERAKGNILERFSAQQFPDLHSELNLSSLELGDSALYFCASSLRGSGGAGSSGELFFGEGSRLTVL.

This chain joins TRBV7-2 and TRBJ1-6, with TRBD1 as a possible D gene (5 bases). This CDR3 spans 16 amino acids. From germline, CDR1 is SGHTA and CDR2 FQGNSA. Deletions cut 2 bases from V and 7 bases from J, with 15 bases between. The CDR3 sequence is CASSLFQGFGNSPLHF. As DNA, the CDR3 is TGTGCCAGCAGCTTATTTCAGGGTTTCGGCAATTCACCCCTCCACTTT.